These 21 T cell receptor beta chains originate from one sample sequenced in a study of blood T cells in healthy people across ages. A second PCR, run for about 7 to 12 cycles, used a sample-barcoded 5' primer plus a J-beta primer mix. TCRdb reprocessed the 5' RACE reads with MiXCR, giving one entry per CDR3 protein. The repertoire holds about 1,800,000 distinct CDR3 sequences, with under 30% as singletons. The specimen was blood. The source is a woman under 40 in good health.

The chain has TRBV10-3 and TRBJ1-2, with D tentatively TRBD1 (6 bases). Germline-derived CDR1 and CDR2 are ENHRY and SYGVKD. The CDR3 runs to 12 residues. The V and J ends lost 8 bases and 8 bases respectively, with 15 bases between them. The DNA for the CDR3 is TGTGCCATCTCGGGGCCCGGGGGCGGCTACACCTTC. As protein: CAISGPGGGYTF.

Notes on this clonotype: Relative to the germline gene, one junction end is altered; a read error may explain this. CDR3 sequence reads: CVSSFLSSGGRSEQYF. CDR3 sequence (DNA): TGTGTCAGCAGCTTTTTATCGTCAGGGGGACGCAGCGAGCAGTACTTC. This sequence joins TRBV7-9 and TRBJ2-7, with 7 bases identical to TRBD1. Germline V lookup: CDR1 SEHNR, CDR2 FQNEAQ (reference sequence). The CDR3 covers 16 residues.

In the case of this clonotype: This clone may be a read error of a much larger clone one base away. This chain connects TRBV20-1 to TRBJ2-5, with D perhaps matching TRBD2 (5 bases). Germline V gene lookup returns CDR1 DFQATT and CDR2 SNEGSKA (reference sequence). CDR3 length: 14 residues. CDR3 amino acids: CGAREAAGMETQYF. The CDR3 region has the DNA TGCGGTGCTAGAGAAGCGGCGGGCATGGAGACCCAGTACTTC.

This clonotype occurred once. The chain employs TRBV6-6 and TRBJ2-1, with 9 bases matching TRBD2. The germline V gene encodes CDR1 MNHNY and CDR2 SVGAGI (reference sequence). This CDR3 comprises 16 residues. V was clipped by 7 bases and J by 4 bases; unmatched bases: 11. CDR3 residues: CASTSGGGASYNEQFF. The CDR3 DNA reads TGTGCCAGCACGTCAGGCGGGGGGGCATCTTACAATGAGCAGTTCTTC.

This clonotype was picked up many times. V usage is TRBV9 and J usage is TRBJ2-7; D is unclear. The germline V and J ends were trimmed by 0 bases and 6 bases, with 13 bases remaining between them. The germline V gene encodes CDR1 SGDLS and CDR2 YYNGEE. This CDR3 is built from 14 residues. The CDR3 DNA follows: TGTGCCAGCAGCGTAGTGGGCTGGTCGGGCGAGCAGTACTTC. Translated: CASSVVGWSGEQYF.

The CDR3 sequence is CASSLAQGVNQPQHF. DNA for the CDR3: TGTGCCAGCAGCTTAGCACAGGGGGTCAATCAGCCCCAGCATTTT. This chain links TRBV7-6 with TRBJ1-5, with 8 bases fitting TRBD1. V was pared by 0 bases and J by 3 bases, with 1 base of the junction left unmatched. This CDR3 contains 15 residues. Germline V gene lookup returns CDR1 SGHVS and CDR2 FNYEAQ.

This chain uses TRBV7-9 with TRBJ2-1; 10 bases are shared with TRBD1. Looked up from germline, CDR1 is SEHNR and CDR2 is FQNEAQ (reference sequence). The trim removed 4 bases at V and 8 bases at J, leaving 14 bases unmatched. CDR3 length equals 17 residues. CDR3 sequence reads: CASSSPGGTGVLDEQFF. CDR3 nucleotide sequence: TGTGCCAGCAGCTCGCCCGGCGGGACAGGGGTCTTGGATGAGCAGTTCTTC.

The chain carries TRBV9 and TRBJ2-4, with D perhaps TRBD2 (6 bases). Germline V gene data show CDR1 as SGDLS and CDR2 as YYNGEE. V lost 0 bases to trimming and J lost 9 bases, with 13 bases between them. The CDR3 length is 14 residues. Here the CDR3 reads CASSVARGGGIQYF. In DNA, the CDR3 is TGTGCCAGCAGCGTAGCGCGGGGTGGGGGCATTCAGTACTTC.

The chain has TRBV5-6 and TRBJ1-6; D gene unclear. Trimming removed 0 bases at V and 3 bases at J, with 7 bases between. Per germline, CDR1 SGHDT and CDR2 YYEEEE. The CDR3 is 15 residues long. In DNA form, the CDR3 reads TGTGCCAGCAGCTTGGGCAGATACTATAATTCACCCCTCCACTTT. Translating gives CASSLGRYYNSPLHF.

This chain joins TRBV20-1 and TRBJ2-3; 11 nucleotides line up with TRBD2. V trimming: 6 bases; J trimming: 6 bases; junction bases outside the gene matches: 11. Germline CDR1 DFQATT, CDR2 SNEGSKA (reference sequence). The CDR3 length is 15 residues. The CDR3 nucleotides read TGCAGTGCCCAGGGTAGCGGGGGGGCCAGGGATACGCAGTATTTT. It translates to CSAQGSGGARDTQYF.

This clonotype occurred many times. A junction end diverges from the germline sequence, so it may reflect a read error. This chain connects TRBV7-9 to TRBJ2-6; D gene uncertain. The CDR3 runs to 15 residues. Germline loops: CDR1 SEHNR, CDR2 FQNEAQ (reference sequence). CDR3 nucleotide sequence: TGCGCCAGCAGCTTGGTGCCTTCTGGGGCCAACGTCCTGACTTTC. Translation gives CASSLVPSGANVLTF. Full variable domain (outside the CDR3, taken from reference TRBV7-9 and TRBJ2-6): DTGVSQNPRHKITKRGQNVTFRCDPISEHNRLYWYRQTLGQGPEFLTYFQNEAQLEKSRLLSDRFSAERPKGSFSTLEIQRTEQGDSAMYLCASSLVPSGANVLTFGAGSRLTVL.

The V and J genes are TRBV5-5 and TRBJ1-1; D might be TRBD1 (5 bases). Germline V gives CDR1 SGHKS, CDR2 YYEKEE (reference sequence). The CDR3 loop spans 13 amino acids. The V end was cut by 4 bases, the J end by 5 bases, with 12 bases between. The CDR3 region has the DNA TGTGCCAGCAGCCAGTACAGGAGTACTGAAGCTTTCTTT. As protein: CASSQYRSTEAFF.

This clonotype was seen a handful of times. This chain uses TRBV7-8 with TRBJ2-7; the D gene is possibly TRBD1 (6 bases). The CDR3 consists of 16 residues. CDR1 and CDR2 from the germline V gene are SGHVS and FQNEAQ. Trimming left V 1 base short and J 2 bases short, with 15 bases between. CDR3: CASSLGHLEGAYEQYF. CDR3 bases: TGTGCCAGCAGCTTAGGACACCTAGAGGGGGCCTACGAGCAGTACTTC.

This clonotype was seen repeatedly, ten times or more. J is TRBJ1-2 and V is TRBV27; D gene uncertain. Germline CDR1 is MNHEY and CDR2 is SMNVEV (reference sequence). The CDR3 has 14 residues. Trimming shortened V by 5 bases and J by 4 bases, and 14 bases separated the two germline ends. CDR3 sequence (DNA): TGTGCCAGCAGTCCACTAGACCGATCCTATGGCTACACCTTC. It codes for CASSPLDRSYGYTF.

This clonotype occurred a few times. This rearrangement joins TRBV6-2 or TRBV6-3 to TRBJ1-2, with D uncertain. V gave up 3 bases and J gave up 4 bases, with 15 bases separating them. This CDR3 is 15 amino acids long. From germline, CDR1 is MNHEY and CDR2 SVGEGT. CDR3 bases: TGTGCCAGCAGTTATCGGGCCGTCCTTGGCTATGGCTACACCTTC. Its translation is CASSYRAVLGYGYTF.

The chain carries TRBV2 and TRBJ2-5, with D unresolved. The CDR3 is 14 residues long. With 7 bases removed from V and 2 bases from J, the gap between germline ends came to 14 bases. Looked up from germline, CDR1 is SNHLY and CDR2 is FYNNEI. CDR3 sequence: CASTPLESQETQYF. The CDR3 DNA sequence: TGTGCCAGCACCCCATTGGAGTCGCAAGAGACCCAGTACTTC.

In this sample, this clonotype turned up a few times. Here the CDR3 DNA reads TGCAGCGTTGCTCCCGGGGATACGAACAATGAGCAGTTCTTC. Translation gives CSVAPGDTNNEQFF. The chain couples TRBV29-1 to TRBJ2-1; D possibly corresponds to TRBD2 (5 bases). Trimming stripped 4 bases from V and 5 bases from J, with 15 bases between. CDR1 and CDR2 (germline): SQVTM, ANQGSEA. CDR3 length: 14 amino acids.

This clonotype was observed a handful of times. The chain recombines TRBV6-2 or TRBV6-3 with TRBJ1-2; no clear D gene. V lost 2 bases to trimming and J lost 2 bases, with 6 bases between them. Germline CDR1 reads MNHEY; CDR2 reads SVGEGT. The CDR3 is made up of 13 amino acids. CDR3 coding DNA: TGTGCCAGCAGTTACAACGGCAACTATGGCTACACCTTC. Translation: CASSYNGNYGYTF.

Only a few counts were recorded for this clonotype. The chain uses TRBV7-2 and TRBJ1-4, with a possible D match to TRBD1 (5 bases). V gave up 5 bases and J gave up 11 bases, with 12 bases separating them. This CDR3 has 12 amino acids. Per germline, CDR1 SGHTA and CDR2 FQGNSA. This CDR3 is CASSPMGEKLFF. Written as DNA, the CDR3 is TGTGCCAGCAGCCCCATGGGGGAGAAACTGTTTTTT.

This CDR3 reads CSARVTETSGGVQYF. CDR3 bases: TGCAGTGCTAGAGTTACCGAGACTAGCGGGGGCGTGCAGTACTTC. The rearrangement links TRBV20-1 to TRBJ2-5; 12 bases map to TRBD2. The CDR3 sequence is 15 residues long. Germline trimming cut 1 base from V and 11 bases from J; bases unmatched to any gene: 11. The germline V gene encodes CDR1 DFQATT and CDR2 SNEGSKA (reference sequence).

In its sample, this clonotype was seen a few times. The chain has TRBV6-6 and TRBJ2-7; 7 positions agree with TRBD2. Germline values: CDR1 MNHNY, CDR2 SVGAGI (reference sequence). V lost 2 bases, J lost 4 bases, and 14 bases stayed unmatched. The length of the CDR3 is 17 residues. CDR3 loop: CASSYPPSDPGGYEQYF. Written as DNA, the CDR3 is TGTGCCAGCAGTTACCCTCCATCAGATCCCGGGGGGTACGAGCAGTACTTC.